This T cell receptor (beta chain) came from a study of blood T cell repertoires in COVID-19. Overall study context: From the United States, Italy and Spain came samples of acute and convalescent COVID-19. T cells, B-cell-depleted T cells, or PBMCs provided the cDNA or gDNA that served as material.

Using immunoSEQ multiplex PCR, the repertoire was profiled, and TCRdb retains in-frame clones only, with some absent. The sample includes 350,000 or so clones, about 90% of them seen just once. Study members were between about 18 and 95 years old and lived in 20 to 30 US regions. Clinical histories supplied by participants themselves formed the basis of cohort assignment. Germline CDR1 reads SGHRS; CDR2 reads YFSETQ. V lost 0 bases, J lost 8 bases, and 9 bases stayed unmatched. The CDR3 consists of 15 residues. The rearrangement uses TRBV5-1 and TRBJ1-2, with 8 bases aligning to TRBD1. The receptor comes from a young woman who had recovered from COVID-19. The sequenced sample consisted of PBMCs or T cells enriched from blood (not recorded which). CDR3 residues: CASSLGTGPLGGYTF. In DNA form, the CDR3 reads TGCGCCAGCAGCTTGGGGACAGGGCCCCTGGGAGGCTACACCTTC.